Below, 12 T cell receptor beta chains from the same sample are listed, as sequenced in a study of radiotherapy plus CTLA-4 blockade in lung cancer (dated by TCRdb to the late 2010s). Libraries were made using the immunoSEQ multiplex PCR assay. The table comes from immuneACCESS by way of TCRdb, which keeps in-frame sequences with V and J called. Part of the clones is missing from these tables; in studies checked, under half for an unresolved V gene and the rest for unknown reasons. The sample data list about 97,000 clones, and under 85% of these were observed just once. The ten biggest clones cover 2.8% of the sample. Sample: peripheral blood, taken from a patient treated with radiotherapy plus ipilimumab. These receptors all come from a human donor with non-small cell lung cancer who had a partial response to radiotherapy plus ipilimumab. Some clones in this sample may be carry-over from other donors' samples.

The chain employs TRBV4-1 and TRBJ2-1; unclear D gene. The CDR3 has 16 residues. CDR1 MGHRA and CDR2 YSYEKL come from the germline V gene. V was cut by 5 bases and J by 0 bases, with 14 bases left in between. The CDR3 region has the DNA TGCGCCAGCAGCAAAATTCCTCTCAGCTCCTACAATGAGCAGTTCTTC. Translating it yields CASSKIPLSSYNEQFF.

The chain has TRBV28 and TRBJ2-7; 8 bases match TRBD1. This CDR3 contains 12 residues. After removal of 8 bases from V and 3 bases from J, the junction contained 3 bases not matched to a gene. The germline CDR1 and CDR2 sequences are MDHEN and SYDVKM. CDR3 amino acids: CASYTGGYEQYF. DNA of the CDR3: TGTGCCAGCTATACAGGGGGCTACGAGCAGTACTTC. Full variable domain (missing parts from reference TRBV28 and TRBJ2-7): DVKVTQSSRYLVKRTGEKVFLECVQDMDHENMFWYRQDPGLGLRLIYFSYDVKMKEKGDIPEGYSVSREKKERFSLILESASTNQTSMYLCASYTGGYEQYFGPGTRLTVT.

The chain has TRBV7-8 and TRBJ2-3; TRBD2 aligns across 14 bases. The CDR3 contains 15 residues. V was pared by 6 bases and J by 5 bases, with 4 bases of the junction left unmatched. CDR1 SGHVS and CDR2 FQNEAQ come from the germline V gene. CDR3 region: CASRLGTSGRDTQYF. The CDR3 bases are TGTGCCAGCAGACTCGGGACTAGCGGGAGAGATACGCAGTATTTT.

This rearrangement joins TRBV6-1 to TRBJ2-3; maybe TRBD2 (5 bases). CDR3 length equals 17 residues. V was cut by 0 bases and J by 2 bases, with 15 bases left in between. Germline V gene sequence: CDR1 MNHNS, CDR2 SASEGT. The CDR3 DNA follows: TGTGCCAGCAGTGAAGCGTACCAAAGCGGCCCCACAGATACGCAGTATTTT. Amino acid sequence: CASSEAYQSGPTDTQYF.

This clone occurred a few times. The gene calls are TRBV19 and TRBJ1-4; a possible D gene is TRBD1 (6 bases). Germline V gives CDR1 LNHDA, CDR2 SQIVND (reference sequence). V dropped 6 bases and J dropped 4 bases, with 9 bases sitting between them. This CDR3 is 13 amino acids long. For the CDR3, the DNA is TGTGCCAGTAGCGGACAGTTTAATGAAAAACTGTTTTTT. It is translated as CASSGQFNEKLFF. The full variable domain, completed using reference TRBV19 and TRBJ1-4, is DGGITQSPKYLFRKEGQNVTLSCEQNLNHDAMYWYRQDPGQGLRLIYYSQIVNDFQKGDIAEGYSVSREKKESFPLTVTSAQKNPTAFYLCASSGQFNEKLFFGSGTQLSVL.

This clone was picked up one time. The genes are TRBV5-1 and TRBJ1-1; 7 nucleotides agree with TRBD1. The CDR3 is made up of 16 amino acids. Germline-derived CDR1 and CDR2 are SGHRS and YFSETQ. V lost 5 bases to trimming and J lost 2 bases; unmatched junction nucleotides: 12. CDR3 nucleotides: TGCGCCAGCAGTTTAACAGGGGCGGCGGGTAACACTGAAGCTTTCTTT. Its translation: CASSLTGAAGNTEAFF.

Note on this clone: The sample contains more than one DNA sequence encoding this CDR3. This chain uses TRBV7-2 with TRBJ2-7; 10 bases align to TRBD2. This CDR3 comprises 15 residues. Germline V lookup: CDR1 SGHTA, CDR2 FQGNSA. V trimming: 5 bases; J trimming: 0 bases; junction bases outside the gene matches: 4. The CDR3 region is CASSLASGSSYEQYF. CDR3 coding DNA: TGTGCCAGCAGCCTGGCTAGCGGGAGCTCCTACGAGCAGTACTTC.

The V call is TRBV28, the J call TRBJ2-7; 7 bases agree with TRBD1. The CDR3 totals 14 residues. V was pared by 5 bases and J by 2 bases, with 6 bases of the junction left unmatched. Germline values: CDR1 MDHEN, CDR2 SYDVKM. CDR3 in amino acids: CASSIGGQPYEQYF. In DNA, the CDR3 is TGTGCCAGCAGTATTGGGGGACAGCCCTACGAGCAGTACTTC.

The gene calls are TRBV4-2 and TRBJ2-2; TRBD2 matches 7 bases. Trimming cost V 3 bases and J 6 bases; bases outside gene matches: 10. CDR1 and CDR2 from the germline V gene are LGHNA and YNFKEQ. The CDR3 consists of 16 residues. The CDR3 here is CASSQQAGLGPGELFF. The DNA for the CDR3 is TGTGCCAGCAGCCAGCAAGCTGGACTAGGGCCCGGGGAGCTGTTTTTT.

This chain links TRBV7-2 with TRBJ2-2, with 8 bases fitting TRBD2. The length of the CDR3 is 17 residues. Germline V gene sequence: CDR1 SGHTA, CDR2 FQGNSA. V lost 0 bases to trimming and J lost 4 bases; unmatched junction nucleotides: 7. CDR3: CASSLAVGGAATGELFF. CDR3 coding DNA: TGTGCCAGCAGCTTAGCAGTCGGGGGGGCCGCCACCGGGGAGCTGTTTTTT.

The chain has TRBV18 and TRBJ2-4; 7 nucleotides match TRBD1. The CDR3 spans 14 residues. CDR1 and CDR2 from the germline V gene are KGHSH and LQKENI. The J segment lost 9 bases and the V segment lost 2 bases, leaving 7 bases of the junction unmatched. The CDR3 bases are TGTGCCAGCTCACCAGGACAGGATCTGGGCATTCAGTACTTC. Its translation is CASSPGQDLGIQYF.

The V call is TRBV27, the J call TRBJ2-7; 10 bases are shared with TRBD2. The CDR3 has 14 amino acids. Germline V lookup: CDR1 MNHEY, CDR2 SMNVEV (reference sequence). V shed 7 bases and J 5 bases; nucleotides not matched to a gene: 8. CDR3 bases: TGTGCCAGCACTAAGCGGGAGGGCCGCCACGAGCAGTACTTC. This encodes CASTKREGRHEQYF.